This paragraph reports one T cell receptor beta chain. What it binds is not known. The data belong to a study of T cells expressing NK-cell markers. At the level of the study: Investigators obtained TCR beta repertoires from sorted CD3+CD56+NKG2C+, CD3+CD56+NKG2C- and CD3+CD56-NKG2C+ T cells. Eight donors were sequenced, seven testing HCMV-seropositive and one testing seronegative. Study results and caveats: Among CD8+ T cells from more than five donors, dominant NKG2C+ clonotypes accounted for about 1.0-7.0%.

TCRdb reprocessed the 5' RACE reads and stores each CDR3 protein as one record, lacking DNA. The sample data list roughly 300,000 distinct CDR3 sequences. Germline loops: CDR1 MNHEY, CDR2 SVGAGI. The CDR3 loop spans 14 amino acids. V is TRBV6-5 and J is TRBJ1-1; TCRdb's D gene call, TRBD1, goes unchecked for lack of DNA. The source is a woman aged 18 to 69 in good health. The specimen sequenced was blood T cells: a sorted CD56 or NKG2C T cell subset, CD4+ or CD8+ T cells, or bulk PBMC T cells (not recorded which). This CDR3 is CASSYGPQGAGAFF.